What follows are 31 T cell receptor beta chains derived from one specimen sequenced in a study of early T cells in non-severe SARS-CoV-2 infection. TCRdb re-called the 5' RACE reads through MiXCR, storing one row per CDR3 protein. The table records 25,000 to 35,000 distinct CDR3 sequences, around 7% of them present only once. Sequenced input: whole blood. The receptors here all came from an adult who was a healthcare worker with PCR-confirmed SARS-CoV-2 infection or an uninfected control (not recorded which).

This chain joins TRBV12-3 or TRBV12-4 and TRBJ2-5; D not certain. The CDR3 loop spans 12 amino acids. V was clipped by 4 bases and J by 2 bases, with 5 bases between them. The CDR3 here is CASSWRQETQYF. Here the CDR3 DNA reads TGTGCCAGCAGTTGGCGGCAAGAGACCCAGTACTTC.

The rearrangement uses TRBV29-1 and TRBJ2-7; TRBD1 aligns across 7 bases. Germline V gene sequence: CDR1 SQVTM, CDR2 ANQGSEA. J lost 2 bases, V lost 2 bases, and 3 bases had no gene match. The CDR3 runs to 13 residues. The CDR3 coding sequence is TGCAGCGTTGAAAGGGACAGCCCCTACGAGCAGTACTTC. It codes for CSVERDSPYEQYF.

This clonotype has ten or more counts. The genes are TRBV12-3 or TRBV12-4 and TRBJ2-3; perhaps D is TRBD1 or TRBD2 (5 bases each). The CDR3 length is 14 residues. Trimming took off 4 bases at V and 0 bases at J, with 8 bases between the two ends. The CDR3 region is CASSWDGSTDTQYF. In DNA, the CDR3 is TGTGCCAGCAGTTGGGACGGCAGCACAGATACGCAGTATTTT.

On this clonotype: This may come from a read error, since a much larger clone is one base off. V and J are TRBV6-4 and TRBJ1-1; D is perhaps TRBD1 (5 bases). The CDR3 contains 11 residues. The germline gives CDR1 MRHNA, CDR2 SNTAGT. Trimming removed 6 bases at V and 8 bases at J, with 10 bases between. The CDR3 spells CASRGDREAFF. The CDR3 nucleotides are TGTGCCAGCAGAGGAGACAGAGAAGCTTTCTTT.

This clonotype was recorded at least ten times. Germline and junction disagree at one end, which may indicate a read error. This sequence joins TRBV3-1 and TRBJ1-6; 8 bases are shared with TRBD1. Per the germline V gene, CDR1 is LGHDT and CDR2 is YNNKEL (reference sequence). There are 12 residues in the CDR3. DNA for the CDR3: TGTGCCAGCAGCCCAGAAACGGGACAGGCTATCTTT. It translates to CASSPETGQAIF.

This clonotype was seen at least ten times. Relative to the germline gene, one junction end is altered; a read error may explain this. The chain links TRBV6-5 to TRBJ1-4; the match to TRBD1 covers 9 bases. The CDR3 is 14 amino acids. Germline CDR1 reads MNHEY; CDR2 reads SVGAGI. CDR3 in amino acids: CASSSGTGMEKLFF. CDR3 DNA sequence: TGTGCCAGCAGTTCCGGGACAGGGATGGAAAAACTTTTTTTT.

This clonotype was counted many times. The chain carries TRBV3-1 and TRBJ2-5, with TRBD1 matching 7 bases. Per germline, CDR1 LGHDT and CDR2 YNNKEL (reference sequence). The J segment lost 5 bases and the V segment lost 0 bases, leaving 3 bases of the junction unmatched. This CDR3 spans 14 amino acids. The CDR3 bases are TGTGCCAGCAGCCAAGAAGGGGGCATGGAGACCCAGTACTTC. It is translated as CASSQEGGMETQYF.

Ten or more counts support this clonotype. The J gene is TRBJ2-3, the V gene TRBV5-5; the D gene is possibly TRBD2 (6 bases). Trimming left V 6 bases short and J 3 bases short, with 14 bases between. The V gene's germline CDR1 is SGHKS and CDR2 YYEKEE (reference sequence). The CDR3 length is 14 residues. CDR3 nucleotides: TGTGCCAGCATGCGGCGCAGCGGGACAGATACGCAGTATTTT. Translation: CASMRRSGTDTQYF. The full variable domain, in which reference TRBV5-5 and TRBJ2-3 provide the parts outside the CDR3, is DAGVTQSPTHLIKTRGQQVTLRCSPISGHKSVSWYQQVLGQGPQFIFQYYEKEERGRGNFPDRFSARQFPNYSSELNVNALLLGDSALYLCASMRRSGTDTQYFGPGTRLTVL.

Many counts were recorded for this clonotype. This chain joins TRBV27 and TRBJ2-2; 8 bases are shared with TRBD2. The V segment lost 5 bases and the J segment 3 bases; nucleotides outside the gene matches: 8. This CDR3 comprises 16 residues. Germline V CDR1 and CDR2: MNHEY, SMNVEV (reference sequence). The CDR3 region has the DNA TGTGCCAGCAGTGCACTAGCGGTAGCGGACACCGGGGAGCTGTTTTTT. This translates into CASSALAVADTGELFF.

At least ten counts were recorded for this clonotype. This chain joins TRBV28 and TRBJ1-3, with no clear D. Germline values: CDR1 MDHEN, CDR2 SYDVKM. The germline V and J ends were trimmed by 5 bases and 0 bases, with 11 bases remaining between them. This CDR3 contains 15 residues. This chain's CDR3 is CASSAHAPSGNTIYF. Written as DNA, the CDR3 is TGTGCCAGCAGTGCCCACGCGCCCTCTGGAAACACCATATATTTT.

This clonotype was seen at least ten times. J is TRBJ1-1 and V is TRBV18; D is uncertain. Germline V lookup: CDR1 KGHSH, CDR2 LQKENI. The CDR3 loop spans 14 amino acids. The ends were cut back, 3 bases at V and 4 bases at J, with 12 bases in the middle. Here the CDR3 reads CASSPARAGTEAFF. DNA for the CDR3: TGTGCCAGCTCACCCGCGAGGGCCGGCACTGAAGCTTTCTTT.

This clonotype was counted at least ten times. V and J are TRBV24-1 and TRBJ2-1; D is perhaps TRBD2 (5 bases). CDR3 size: 18 residues. The germline V gene has CDR1 KGHDR and CDR2 SFDVKD. Trimming shortened V by 3 bases and J by 0 bases, and 17 bases separated the two germline ends. CDR3 region: CATSDMSAGLSSYNEQFF. The CDR3 nucleotides read TGTGCCACCAGTGATATGTCGGCGGGCCTTAGCTCCTACAATGAGCAGTTCTTC.

This clonotype was detected ten times or more. The rearrangement joins TRBV11-2 to TRBJ2-2; TRBD1 aligns across 7 bases. In germline, CDR1 is SGHAT, CDR2 FQNNGV. This CDR3 has 16 amino acids. After removal of 5 bases from V and 0 bases from J, the junction contained 6 bases not matched to a gene. CDR3 sequence reads: CASSLGQPTNTGELFF. The CDR3 coding sequence is TGTGCCAGCAGCCTGGGACAGCCCACGAACACCGGGGAGCTGTTTTTT.

This clonotype has a count of ten or more. J is TRBJ2-1 and V is TRBV4-3; 9 nucleotides match TRBD2. The V gene end was trimmed by 1 base and the J gene end by 0 bases; junction bases not matched to a gene: 13. CDR3 length: 20 residues. Germline CDR1 reads LGHNA; CDR2 reads YSLEER. The CDR3 reads CASSQVIQTSGTISYNEQFF. The CDR3 nucleotides are TGCGCCAGCAGCCAAGTCATTCAGACTAGCGGCACTATCTCCTACAATGAGCAGTTCTTC.

This clonotype was counted many times. The chain couples TRBV12-3 or TRBV12-4 to TRBJ2-3; tentatively, D is TRBD2 (5 bases). The CDR3 extends over 14 amino acids. V gave up 6 bases and J gave up 6 bases, with 16 bases separating them. CDR3 sequence (DNA): TGTGCCAGCAGACTAGTGGTGGATGCCGATACGCAGTATTTT. Encoded protein: CASRLVVDADTQYF.

The rearrangement uses TRBV28 and TRBJ2-3; TRBD2 matches at 12 bases. In germline, CDR1 is MDHEN, CDR2 SYDVKM. V gave up 11 bases and J gave up 4 bases; unmatched junction bases: 7. The CDR3 has 14 residues. The CDR3 coding sequence is TGTGCCTCAAGACTAGCGGGAGAATCAGATACGCAGTATTTT. This translates into CASRLAGESDTQYF.

Ten or more counts support this clonotype. The genes are TRBV28 and TRBJ2-7; D possibly corresponds to TRBD2 (5 bases). The germline V gene encodes CDR1 MDHEN and CDR2 SYDVKM. There are 13 residues in the CDR3. Trimming pared 6 bases from V and 2 bases from J, leaving 11 bases between. CDR3 sequence (DNA): TGTGCCAGCAGCCTAGCCACTACCTACGAGCAGTACTTC. This encodes CASSLATTYEQYF.

This clonotype came up a few times. The chain couples TRBV28 to TRBJ1-2; 8 bases match TRBD1. The CDR3 spans 15 residues. Germline values: CDR1 MDHEN, CDR2 SYDVKM. V shed 2 bases and J 7 bases; nucleotides not matched to a gene: 9. CDR3 protein: CASSLLPGQGGGYTF. CDR3 coding DNA: TGTGCCAGCAGTTTACTCCCAGGACAGGGTGGTGGCTACACCTTC.

This clonotype was found many times. The V and J genes are TRBV29-1 and TRBJ2-1; TRBD2 matches 9 bases. After removal of 3 bases from V and 6 bases from J, the junction contained 21 bases not matched to a gene. Germline V CDR1 and CDR2: SQVTM, ANQGSEA. The CDR3 has 19 residues. This chain's CDR3 is CSVDLVAGGRTGDPNEQFF. DNA for the CDR3: TGCAGCGTTGATCTGGTGGCGGGAGGGAGAACTGGTGATCCCAATGAGCAGTTCTTC.

Many counts were recorded for this clonotype. V is TRBV20-1 and J is TRBJ2-7; 8 nucleotides line up with TRBD2. The V gene's germline CDR1 is DFQATT and CDR2 SNEGSKA (reference sequence). V gave up 2 bases and J gave up 6 bases; unmatched junction bases: 6. CDR3 size: 13 residues. CDR3 bases: TGCAGTGCTAGACCCAGCGGGAGACCCGAGCAGTACTTC. This encodes CSARPSGRPEQYF.

In its sample, this clonotype is medium-sized. The chain couples TRBV20-1 to TRBJ1-1, with D perhaps matching TRBD1 (5 bases). Germline CDR1 DFQATT, CDR2 SNEGSKA (reference sequence). V was clipped by 3 bases and J by 3 bases, with 11 bases between them. CDR3 size: 13 residues. The CDR3 spells CSASPGGDTEAFF. The CDR3 coding sequence is TGCAGTGCTAGCCCCGGGGGGGACACTGAAGCTTTCTTT.

Only a few counts were recorded for this clonotype. The J gene is TRBJ2-7, the V gene TRBV28, with 7 bases aligning to TRBD2. The trim removed 8 bases at V and 4 bases at J, leaving 2 bases unmatched. This CDR3 spans 11 amino acids. The V gene's germline CDR1 is MDHEN and CDR2 SYDVKM. This CDR3 is CASLGGYEQYF. CDR3 sequence (DNA): TGTGCCAGCTTGGGGGGGTACGAGCAGTACTTC.

This clonotype was seen many times. The V gene is TRBV29-1, the J gene TRBJ1-1, with D unresolved. V lost 7 bases and J 1 base, leaving 7 bases between the germline ends. This CDR3 region has 11 residues. The germline gives CDR1 SQVTM, CDR2 ANQGSEA. The CDR3 DNA sequence: TGCAGCGCAAAAACGAACACTGAAGCTTTCTTT. Its translation is CSAKTNTEAFF. Variable domain in full (rest from reference TRBV29-1 and TRBJ1-1): SAVISQKPSRDICQRGTSLTIQCQVDSQVTMMFWYRQQPGQSLTLIATANQGSEATYESGFVIDKFPISRPNLTFSTLTVSNMSPEDSSIYLCSAKTNTEAFFGQGTRLTVV.

This rearrangement joins TRBV28 to TRBJ2-1; D gene ambiguous. Trimming shortened V by 8 bases and J by 3 bases, and 8 bases separated the two germline ends. Germline V gene lookup returns CDR1 MDHEN and CDR2 SYDVKM. This CDR3 is built from 12 residues. The CDR3, as DNA: TGTGCCAGCTTTGCGGTCTACAATGAGCAGTTCTTC. Protein sequence: CASFAVYNEQFF. Variable domain in full (rest from reference TRBV28 and TRBJ2-1): DVKVTQSSRYLVKRTGEKVFLECVQDMDHENMFWYRQDPGLGLRLIYFSYDVKMKEKGDIPEGYSVSREKKERFSLILESASTNQTSMYLCASFAVYNEQFFGPGTRLTVL.

This clonotype was picked up a small number of times. The chain links TRBV11-2 to TRBJ1-1; the D gene is possibly TRBD1 (5 bases). The germline CDR1 and CDR2 sequences are SGHAT and FQNNGV. The CDR3 is made up of 15 amino acids. V lost 0 bases, J lost 2 bases, and 10 bases lay in between. Here the CDR3 DNA reads TGTGCCAGCAGCTTAGATGGGGCGGTTAACACTGAAGCTTTCTTT. Residues: CASSLDGAVNTEAFF. The full variable domain, completed using reference TRBV11-2 and TRBJ1-1, is EAGVAQSPRYKIIEKRQSVAFWCNPISGHATLYWYQQILGQGPKLLIQFQNNGVVDDSQLPKDRFSAERLKGVDSTLKIQPAKLEDSAVYLCASSLDGAVNTEAFFGQGTRLTVV.

The table lists this clonotype with many counts. The chain uses TRBV20-1 and TRBJ2-1; D call uncertain. CDR1 and CDR2 from the germline V gene are DFQATT and SNEGSKA (reference sequence). V lost 6 bases, J lost 6 bases, and 6 bases lay in between. CDR3 length: 10 residues. CDR3 nucleotides: TGCAGTGCCCCCACCAATGAGCAGTTCTTC. Its translation: CSAPTNEQFF.

This clonotype was seen ten or more times. The chain is built from TRBV28 and TRBJ2-7; TRBD2 is a possible D gene (6 bases). The germline V and J ends were trimmed by 2 bases and 0 bases, with 11 bases remaining between them. This CDR3 is built from 15 residues. Germline V CDR1 and CDR2: MDHEN, SYDVKM. This CDR3 is CASSLHFGGSYEQYF. The CDR3 DNA is TGTGCCAGCAGTTTACACTTCGGGGGCTCCTACGAGCAGTACTTC.

This clonotype was found a few times. The genes are TRBV18 and TRBJ1-1, with D hard to call. This CDR3 comprises 14 residues. The V gene's germline CDR1 is KGHSH and CDR2 LQKENI. V lost 1 base to trimming and J lost 1 base, with 7 bases between them. CDR3 DNA sequence: TGTGCCAGCTCACCACAGGGTAGGAACACTGAAGCTTTCTTT. Its protein product is CASSPQGRNTEAFF.

This clonotype appeared many times. The chain recombines TRBV5-1 with TRBJ2-5; a possible D gene is TRBD2 (5 bases). CDR3 length equals 16 residues. Trimming removed 0 bases at V and 1 base at J, with 13 bases between. Germline CDR1 SGHRS, CDR2 YFSETQ. The CDR3 loop reads CASSLAGSAVQETQYF. The CDR3 region has the DNA TGCGCCAGCAGCTTGGCCGGTAGCGCGGTCCAAGAGACCCAGTACTTC.

V and J are TRBV7-9 and TRBJ2-7; D gene unclear. The V gene lost 3 bases and the J gene lost 4 bases, with 16 bases spanning the gap. This CDR3 spans 15 amino acids. Germline CDR1 is SEHNR and CDR2 is FQNEAQ (reference sequence). The CDR3 protein is CASSFGVETLYEQYF. The DNA for the CDR3 is TGTGCCAGCAGCTTCGGTGTGGAGACGTTATACGAGCAGTACTTC.

This clonotype was detected ten times or more. The rearrangement joins TRBV24-1 to TRBJ1-6; D gene ambiguous. Trimming removed 5 bases from V and 9 bases from J, with 19 bases in between. Looked up from germline, CDR1 is KGHDR and CDR2 is SFDVKD. The length of the CDR3 is 16 residues. The CDR3 nucleotides read TGTGCCACCAGTGTCCGACGGCCGGCTCAAATTTCACCCCTCCACTTT. It translates to CATSVRRPAQISPLHF.